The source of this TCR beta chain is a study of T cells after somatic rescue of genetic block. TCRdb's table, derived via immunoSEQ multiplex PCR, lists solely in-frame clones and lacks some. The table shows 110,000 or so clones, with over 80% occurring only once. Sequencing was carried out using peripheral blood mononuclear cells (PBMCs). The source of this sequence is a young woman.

The CDR3 loop is CASSLAPDIRTGELFF. The CDR3 DNA reads as TGTGCCAGCAGCTTAGCCCCGGACATACGCACCGGGGAGCTGTTTTTT. The chain employs TRBV11-3 and TRBJ2-2; D is possibly TRBD1 (5 bases). The V end lost 1 base, the J end lost 4 bases, and 13 bases lay between the germline ends. This CDR3 is 16 amino acids long. Germline CDR1 and CDR2: SGHNT and YENEEA.